Presented here are 27 T cell receptor beta chains from one specimen sequenced in a study of blood T cell repertoires in COVID-19. Clones were sequenced by immunoSEQ multiplex PCR, and TCRdb holds only the in-frame ones, with some missing. The table lists some 69,000 clones, around 90% of them singletons. The sequencing input was peripheral blood. The receptors stem from a man in his fifties with COVID-19, enrolled during active disease.

The chain joins TRBV5-1 to TRBJ2-3; 9 positions agree with TRBD1. V lost 0 bases to trimming and J lost 6 bases; unmatched junction nucleotides: 5. Germline loops: CDR1 SGHRS, CDR2 YFSETQ. The CDR3 runs to 15 residues. In nucleotides, the CDR3 is TGCGCCAGCAGCTTGGACAGGGGGCTACCGGATACGCAGTATTTT. Translated, it gives CASSLDRGLPDTQYF.

The V gene is TRBV5-3, the J gene TRBJ1-5; 8 bases align to TRBD1. TRBV5-3 has ORF status, its function being uncertain. The CDR3 extends over 16 amino acids. The trim removed 2 bases at V and 4 bases at J, leaving 8 bases unmatched. The DNA of the CDR3 is TGTGCCAGAAGCTTCCGGACAGGGAACGGGAATCAGCCCCAGCATTTT. Translation gives CARSFRTGNGNQPQHF.

The chain joins TRBV7-8 to TRBJ2-4; D perhaps matches TRBD1 (6 bases). Trimming removed 5 bases from V and 0 bases from J, with 11 bases in between. The CDR3 runs to 15 residues. CDR1 and CDR2 from the germline V gene are SGHVS and FQNEAQ. The chain's CDR3 is CASSQDRLAKNIQYF. DNA for the CDR3: TGTGCCAGCAGCCAGGACAGATTAGCCAAAAACATTCAGTACTTC.

This chain joins TRBV5-4 and TRBJ1-4; D is ambiguous. The V and J ends lost 0 bases and 5 bases respectively, with 8 bases between them. Germline V gives CDR1 SGHNT, CDR2 YYREEE (reference sequence). This CDR3 contains 14 residues. The CDR3 spells CASSLGQANEKLFF. The CDR3 nucleotides read TGTGCCAGCAGCTTGGGTCAGGCAAATGAAAAACTGTTTTTT.

The chain links TRBV30 to TRBJ1-3; D gene uncertain. This CDR3 has 12 amino acids. Germline V CDR1 and CDR2: GTSNPN, SVGIG (reference sequence). V was cut by 7 bases and J by 4 bases, with 11 bases left in between. DNA for the CDR3: TGTGCCTACGACAACGGAGGAAACACCATATATTTT. It codes for CAYDNGGNTIYF.

The V gene is TRBV12-3 or TRBV12-4, the J gene TRBJ2-1; no reliable D call. CDR3 length: 13 residues. V was clipped by 1 base and J by 2 bases, with 3 bases between them. CDR3 region: CASSLVTYNEQFF. CDR3 bases: TGTGCCAGCAGTTTAGTCACCTACAATGAGCAGTTCTTC.

The V call is TRBV6-6, the J call TRBJ1-1; TRBD1 aligns across 7 bases. CDR1 and CDR2 (germline): MNHNY, SVGAGI (reference sequence). This CDR3 comprises 15 residues. J gave up 5 bases and V 6 bases, and 12 bases lay outside the gene matches. The CDR3 is CASSPGRGRSTEAFF. In nucleotides, the CDR3 is TGTGCCAGCAGCCCCGGGAGGGGGCGAAGTACTGAAGCTTTCTTT.

This chain links TRBV6-1 with TRBJ2-3; no reliable D call. Germline V gene lookup returns CDR1 MNHNS and CDR2 SASEGT. Trimming shortened V by 0 bases and J by 2 bases, and 3 bases separated the two germline ends. The CDR3 runs 13 residues. The CDR3 sequence is CASSEAYTDTQYF. In DNA, the CDR3 is TGTGCCAGCAGTGAAGCATACACAGATACGCAGTATTTT.

The J gene is TRBJ1-3, the V gene TRBV5-5; tentative D call: TRBD1 (5 bases). Germline V gene data show CDR1 as SGHKS and CDR2 as YYEKEE (reference sequence). The CDR3 loop spans 17 amino acids. Deletions cut 5 bases from V and 3 bases from J, with 21 bases between. The DNA for the CDR3 is TGTGCCAGCAGTCAAGGGGCGGGGATTTTGCTTGGAAACACCATATATTTT. This translates into CASSQGAGILLGNTIYF.

This rearrangement joins TRBV3-1 (or the pseudogene TRBV3-2) to TRBJ2-2, with TRBD2 matching over 7 bases. This CDR3 comprises 16 residues. V was pared by 2 bases and J by 5 bases, with 8 bases of the junction left unmatched. Germline V CDR1 and CDR2: LGHDT, YNNKEL (reference sequence). CDR3 in DNA: TGTGCCAGCAGCCAATCGGCGGGAGTAGGAACCGGGGAGCTGTTTTTT. It is translated as CASSQSAGVGTGELFF.

This rearrangement joins TRBV28 to TRBJ1-2; no reliable D call. Trimming took 3 bases from V and 1 from J, leaving 12 bases between them. This CDR3 spans 15 amino acids. Per the germline V gene, CDR1 is MDHEN and CDR2 is SYDVKM. The CDR3 loop reads CASSLGPASNYGYTF. The CDR3 DNA is TGTGCCAGCAGTTTGGGCCCAGCAAGTAACTATGGCTACACCTTC.

The gene calls are TRBV24-1 and TRBJ2-7, with no clear D. This CDR3 comprises 14 residues. Germline values: CDR1 KGHDR, CDR2 SFDVKD. Between the trimmed V and J ends, which lost 8 bases and 2 bases, there was a span of 15 bases. The CDR3, as DNA: TGTGCCACCAACAACGAGGTTCCCCCCTACGAGCAGTACTTC. Translating it yields CATNNEVPPYEQYF.

The chain uses TRBV2 and TRBJ2-5; D unresolved. CDR3 length: 14 residues. Germline assignment: CDR1 SNHLY and CDR2 FYNNEI. V lost 1 base and J lost 0, with 6 bases in between. CDR3 amino acids: CASSEEHYQETQYF. CDR3 in DNA: TGTGCCAGCAGTGAAGAGCACTACCAAGAGACCCAGTACTTC.

The rearrangement joins TRBV7-2 to TRBJ1-5, with TRBD1 matching 8 bases. Trimming removed 5 bases from V and 0 bases from J; junction bases left unmatched: 9. Germline assignment: CDR1 SGHTA and CDR2 FQGNSA. This CDR3 spans 17 amino acids. The CDR3 loop is CASSPGTGGNSNQPQHF. CDR3 coding DNA: TGTGCCAGCAGCCCGGGCACAGGGGGGAATAGCAATCAGCCCCAGCATTTT. The full variable domain, with the rest looked up from reference TRBV7-2 and TRBJ1-5, is GAGVSQSPSNKVTEKGKDVELRCDPISGHTALYWYRQSLGQGLEFLIYFQGNSAPDKSGLPSDRFSAERTGGSVSTLTIQRTQQEDSAVYLCASSPGTGGNSNQPQHFGDGTRLSIL.

The rearrangement uses TRBV15 and TRBJ1-1, with 8 bases lining up with TRBD1. Germline values: CDR1 LNHNV, CDR2 YYDKDF (reference sequence). V lost 1 base and J lost 1; bases outside the gene matches: 2. The CDR3 is made up of 15 amino acids. The CDR3 DNA is TGTGCCACCAGCAGAGGTGGACAGGGGAACACTGAAGCTTTCTTT. Translated, it gives CATSRGGQGNTEAFF.

The gene calls are TRBV3-1 (or the pseudogene TRBV3-2) and TRBJ1-6; a weak D match, TRBD1 (5 bases). Germline assignment: CDR1 LGHDT and CDR2 YNNKEL (reference sequence). The CDR3 spans 16 residues. The V end was cut by 0 bases, the J end by 5 bases, with 11 bases between. CDR3 in DNA: TGTGCCAGCAGCCAAGATTGGGGCACTAATAATTCACCCCTCCACTTT. Translated, it gives CASSQDWGTNNSPLHF.

The V and J genes are TRBV4-1 and TRBJ1-3, with 10 bases identical to TRBD1. This CDR3 comprises 17 residues. Germline-derived CDR1 and CDR2 are MGHRA and YSYEKL. V lost 1 base, J lost 3 bases, and 6 bases stayed unmatched. CDR3 sequence reads: CASSQGRQGARGNTIYF. As DNA, the CDR3 is TGCGCCAGCAGCCAAGGGCGACAGGGGGCGCGTGGAAACACCATATATTTT.

This clone was counted between two and nine times. The chain recombines TRBV7-9 with TRBJ2-4; D not resolved. The V and J ends lost 4 bases and 8 bases respectively, with 9 bases between them. This CDR3 has 12 residues. Germline V gene lookup returns CDR1 SEHNR and CDR2 FQNEAQ (reference sequence). The CDR3 loop is CASSSREDIQYF. In DNA, the CDR3 is TGTGCCAGCAGCTCCCGAGAGGACATTCAGTACTTC.

The chain is built from TRBV9 and TRBJ2-3, with 10 bases fitting TRBD2. The junction had 8 bases not matched to a gene; V was cut back by 3 bases and J by 4 bases. The germline V gene encodes CDR1 SGDLS and CDR2 YYNGEE. This CDR3 contains 16 residues. CDR3 in DNA: TGTGCCAGCAGCGGTGTTACAGCGGGGGGGGCAGATACGCAGTATTTT. Translating it yields CASSGVTAGGADTQYF.

The chain recombines TRBV5-1 with TRBJ2-3; D remains ambiguous. Germline V CDR1 and CDR2: SGHRS, YFSETQ. The CDR3 contains 13 residues. Deletions cut 0 bases from V and 6 bases from J, with 8 bases between. The CDR3 DNA sequence: TGCGCCAGCAGCTTGGGCGTTATGGATACGCAGTATTTT. It encodes CASSLGVMDTQYF. Supplemented by reference TRBV5-1 and TRBJ2-3, the full variable domain reads KAGVTQTPRYLIKTRGQQVTLSCSPISGHRSVSWYQQTPGQGLQFLFEYFSETQRNKGNFPGRFSGRQFSNSRSEMNVSTLELGDSALYLCASSLGVMDTQYFGPGTRLTVL.

CDR3 DNA: TGTGCCAGCTCAACGGGTCCTCCGGGACTAGCGGGAGGCACGCAGTTCTTC. Its protein is CASSTGPPGLAGGTQFF. The chain employs TRBV18 and TRBJ2-1; 15 nucleotides align to TRBD2. The CDR3 has 17 residues. The germline V gene has CDR1 KGHSH and CDR2 LQKENI. The trim removed 5 bases at V and 12 bases at J, leaving 14 bases unmatched.

V usage is TRBV30 and J usage is TRBJ2-1, with 7 nucleotides matching TRBD1. The trim removed 0 bases at V and 3 bases at J, leaving 8 bases unmatched. CDR1 and CDR2 from the germline V gene are GTSNPN and SVGIG (reference sequence). This CDR3 is 16 amino acids long. The DNA for the CDR3 is TGTGCCTGGAGTGTTATCGACAGGGCCCTCTACAATGAGCAGTTCTTC. Amino acids: CAWSVIDRALYNEQFF. The whole variable domain, filled in from reference TRBV30 and TRBJ2-1, reads SQTIHQWPATLVQPVGSPLSLECTVEGTSNPNLYWYRQAAGRGLQLLFYSVGIGQISSEVPQNLSASRPQDRQFILSSKKLLLSDSGFYLCAWSVIDRALYNEQFFGPGTRLTVL.

This chain connects TRBV9 to TRBJ2-1, with 13 positions matching TRBD2. With V trimmed by 0 bases and J by 12 bases, 9 bases remained unmatched. Germline CDR1 SGDLS, CDR2 YYNGEE. CDR3 length: 16 amino acids. CDR3 region: CASSVGGGLAGQVQFF. The CDR3 DNA follows: TGTGCCAGCAGCGTAGGGGGGGGACTAGCGGGACAGGTGCAGTTCTTC. The full variable domain, its missing parts supplied by reference TRBV9 and TRBJ2-1, is DSGVTQTPKHLITATGQRVTLRCSPRSGDLSVYWYQQSLDQGLQFLIQYYNGEERAKGNILERFSAQQFPDLHSELNLSSLELGDSALYFCASSVGGGLAGQVQFFGPGTRLTVL.

The J gene is TRBJ2-4, the V gene TRBV7-8, with TRBD2 as a possible D gene (7 bases). The CDR3 is made up of 17 amino acids. The V end was cut by 4 bases, the J end by 0 bases, with 16 bases between. Germline V gene data show CDR1 as SGHVS and CDR2 as FQNEAQ. The CDR3 DNA is TGTGCCAGCAGCTCCCGGGGGGCTTTACTAGCCAAAAACATTCAGTACTTC. It codes for CASSSRGALLAKNIQYF.

A word on this clone: The same CDR3 also results from other DNA sequences found in this sample. The chain is built from TRBV4-3 and TRBJ2-3, with D perhaps matching TRBD1 (6 bases). V dropped 11 bases and J dropped 2 bases, with 17 bases sitting between them. CDR1 and CDR2 from the germline V gene are LGHNA and YSLEER. The CDR3 sequence is 14 residues long. The CDR3 spells CASSQGPYTDTQYF. CDR3 nucleotides: TGCGCCTCTTCCCAGGGGCCATACACAGATACGCAGTATTTT.

This chain connects TRBV5-4 to TRBJ2-3; 11 nucleotides align to TRBD2. The V gene end was trimmed by 0 bases and the J gene end by 6 bases; junction bases not matched to a gene: 3. This CDR3 spans 15 amino acids. Per the germline V gene, CDR1 is SGHNT and CDR2 is YYREEE (reference sequence). The CDR3 loop is CASSLELAGDDTQYF. CDR3 sequence (DNA): TGTGCCAGCAGCTTGGAACTAGCGGGAGATGATACGCAGTATTTT.

The chain links TRBV19 to TRBJ2-7; D not resolved. V lost 6 bases to trimming and J lost 0 bases, with 12 bases between them. The germline CDR1 and CDR2 sequences are LNHDA and SQIVND (reference sequence). The CDR3 extends over 14 amino acids. The DNA for the CDR3 is TGTGCCAGTAGCCCCCCCGGGTTCTCCTACGAGCAGTACTTC. Amino acids: CASSPPGFSYEQYF.